These 28 T cell receptor beta chains were all obtained from the same sample, sequenced in a study of response to subunit inactivated influenza vaccine. TCRdb analysed the RT-PCR reads with MiXCR anew, one entry per CDR3 protein. The sample yields roughly 460,000 distinct CDR3 sequences, roughly 11% seen once. The sample in question was PBMCs from blood, obtained 35 to 45 days after vaccination. These receptors were taken from a man aged 45-60 years who received an inactivated influenza vaccine.

The chain's CDR3 is CASSKRVGTVHGEQYF. The CDR3 DNA sequence: TGTGCCAGCAGCAAAAGGGTAGGGACTGTCCATGGGGAGCAGTACTTC. The chain joins TRBV21-1 to TRBJ2-7; the table calls TRBD1, which could not be checked here. TRBV21-1 is deemed a pseudogene. The CDR3 length is 16 residues.

This clonotype appeared a few times. The chain has TRBV11-2 and TRBJ2-1, with 9 bases matching TRBD1. This CDR3 contains 15 residues. V gave up 5 bases and J gave up 9 bases; unmatched junction bases: 11. CDR1 and CDR2 from the germline V gene are SGHAT and FQNNGV. The CDR3 spells CASSLTGTGWGEQFF. Written as DNA, the CDR3 is TGTGCCAGCAGCCTTACCGGGACAGGGTGGGGTGAGCAGTTCTTC.

The chain joins TRBV11-2 to TRBJ2-7, with D possibly matching TRBD1 (6 bases). The CDR3 covers 15 residues. Trimming took 6 bases from V and 8 from J, leaving 23 bases between them. Germline V gene sequence: CDR1 SGHAT, CDR2 FQNNGV. CDR3 nucleotides: TGTGCCAGCAGGGCGGGTGTGGGGGCCCAGTATCAGCAGTACTTC. Translated, it gives CASRAGVGAQYQQYF.

The V call is TRBV4-3, the J call TRBJ1-5; D is undetermined. The CDR3 is 18 amino acids. Germline V gives CDR1 LGHNA, CDR2 YSLEER. The V gene lost 0 bases and the J gene lost 2 bases, with 17 bases spanning the gap. The CDR3 here is CASSQEWEGKRGNQPQHF. The CDR3 DNA follows: TGCGCCAGCAGCCAAGAGTGGGAGGGAAAGAGAGGCAATCAGCCCCAGCATTTT.

This clonotype was found a few times. The V gene is TRBV5-1, the J gene TRBJ2-3; D is undetermined. Per germline, CDR1 SGHRS and CDR2 YFSETQ. Trimming shortened V by 0 bases and J by 5 bases, and 7 bases separated the two germline ends. This CDR3 spans 13 amino acids. The CDR3 protein is CASSLGVQDTQYF. The CDR3 bases are TGCGCCAGCAGCTTGGGGGTTCAAGATACGCAGTATTTT.

This clonotype was observed a few times. V gene TRBV5-1 combines with J gene TRBJ2-5; 13 bases line up with TRBD2. With V trimmed by 2 bases and J by 1 base, 5 bases remained unmatched. CDR1 and CDR2 (germline): SGHRS, YFSETQ. CDR3 length equals 17 residues. For the CDR3, the DNA is TGCGCCAGCAGCTTTACTAGCGGGAGGGAAGCCCAAGAGACCCAGTACTTC. It encodes CASSFTSGREAQETQYF.

This clonotype was seen many times. The CDR3 reads CASSQVSDTQYF. CDR3 nucleotide sequence: TGTGCCAGCAGCCAAGTGTCGGATACGCAGTATTTT. J is TRBJ2-3 and V is TRBV3-1; D remains ambiguous. Germline-derived CDR1 and CDR2 are LGHDT and YNNKEL (reference sequence). V dropped 1 base and J dropped 6 bases, with 5 bases sitting between them. This CDR3 contains 12 residues.

The chain carries TRBV6-1 and TRBJ2-2; tentatively, D is TRBD2 (5 bases). This CDR3 is built from 15 residues. The V gene's germline CDR1 is MNHNS and CDR2 SASEGT. V lost 7 bases and J lost 1, with 13 bases in between. The DNA for the CDR3 is TGTGCCAGCACCGTCGGGGAATGGAACACCGGGGAGCTGTTTTTT. Translated: CASTVGEWNTGELFF.

The chain uses TRBV5-1 and TRBJ2-1; 9 nucleotides match TRBD2. Trimming took 4 bases from V and 4 from J; bases not matched to a gene: 12. Germline V lookup: CDR1 SGHRS, CDR2 YFSETQ. The length of the CDR3 is 17 residues. The CDR3 sequence is CASSPKAREGLYNEQFF. The CDR3 DNA is TGCGCCAGCAGCCCGAAGGCGCGGGAGGGCCTATACAATGAGCAGTTCTTC.

The chain employs TRBV20-1 and TRBJ2-6, with D uncertain. Deletions cut 1 base from V and 1 base from J, with 11 bases between. CDR3 size: 16 residues. The germline V gene encodes CDR1 DFQATT and CDR2 SNEGSKA (reference sequence). DNA of the CDR3: TGCAGTGCTAGAGCCAGGTGGGGTTCTGGGGCCAACGTCCTGACTTTC. This encodes CSARARWGSGANVLTF.

This clonotype occurred many times. The CDR3 region is CSARLGESGYTF. The CDR3 nucleotides read TGCAGTGCTAGGTTGGGGGAATCTGGCTACACCTTC. The V and J genes are TRBV20-1 and TRBJ1-2; D is possibly TRBD1 (5 bases). Germline V CDR1 and CDR2: DFQATT, SNEGSKA (reference sequence). V was pared by 3 bases and J by 7 bases, with 12 bases between. This CDR3 has 12 amino acids.

This clonotype was seen a handful of times. This chain connects TRBV20-1 to TRBJ1-5; 9 bases fit TRBD1. Germline assignment: CDR1 DFQATT and CDR2 SNEGSKA (reference sequence). There are 13 residues in the CDR3. Trimming removed 6 bases from V and 5 bases from J; junction bases left unmatched: 5. CDR3 sequence: CSAGTGNDQPQHF. The CDR3, as DNA: TGCAGTGCGGGGACAGGGAACGATCAGCCCCAGCATTTT.

The table lists this clonotype with many counts. This rearrangement joins TRBV29-1 to TRBJ2-7; 13 positions agree with TRBD2. This CDR3 region has 15 residues. The germline V gene encodes CDR1 SQVTM and CDR2 ANQGSEA. Trimming removed 1 base from V and 0 bases from J; junction bases left unmatched: 0. CDR3 protein: CSVEGTSGSSYEQYF. The CDR3 bases are TGCAGCGTTGAAGGGACTAGCGGGAGCTCCTACGAGCAGTACTTC.

The V gene is TRBV20-1, the J gene TRBJ2-7; 9 nucleotides align to TRBD2. In germline, CDR1 is DFQATT, CDR2 SNEGSKA (reference sequence). The CDR3 spans 16 residues. The CDR3 DNA is TGCGCCCCGCAGGGGGTAGCGGGAGATGGGTCCTACGAGCAGTACTTC. Translated: CAPQGVAGDGSYEQYF.

This clonotype was counted many times. The CDR3 loop is CASSFWDYEQYF. CDR3 bases: TGTGCCAGCAGTTTTTGGGACTACGAGCAGTACTTC. This chain uses TRBV12-3 or TRBV12-4 with TRBJ2-7, with D unresolved. Trimming pared 3 bases from V and 3 bases from J, leaving 6 bases between. This CDR3 is 12 amino acids long.

This clonotype was observed a handful of times. The chain uses TRBV12-3 or TRBV12-4 and TRBJ2-1; 9 nucleotides line up with TRBD2. Trimming cost V 2 bases and J 9 bases; bases outside gene matches: 2. The CDR3 extends over 13 amino acids. CDR3 protein: CASSLTSGSEQFF. The CDR3 nucleotides read TGTGCCAGCAGTTTAACTAGCGGGTCTGAGCAGTTCTTC.

The V call is TRBV12-3 or TRBV12-4, the J call TRBJ2-1; perhaps TRBD2 as D (6 bases). There are 15 residues in the CDR3. Trimming stripped 3 bases from V and 1 base from J, with 10 bases between. CDR3 coding DNA: TGTGCCAGCAGTTTTGTGGGGGGTTCCTACAATGAGCAGTTCTTC. This codes for CASSFVGGSYNEQFF.

This clonotype was seen many times. The chain has TRBV29-1 and TRBJ2-7, with 9 bases lining up with TRBD1. The CDR3 sequence is 13 residues long. V shed 6 bases and J 2 bases; nucleotides not matched to a gene: 5. Germline V lookup: CDR1 SQVTM, CDR2 ANQGSEA. CDR3 nucleotide sequence: TGCAGCGTAGCACAGGGGGCGGCCTACGAGCAGTACTTC. It codes for CSVAQGAAYEQYF.

The chain recombines TRBV7-2 with TRBJ1-5, with D unclear. Germline CDR1 SGHTA, CDR2 FQGNSA. Deletions cut 5 bases from V and 4 bases from J, with 9 bases between. The CDR3 has 13 amino acids. The chain's CDR3 is CASSPRHNQPQHF. The CDR3, as DNA: TGTGCCAGCAGCCCGCGACATAATCAGCCCCAGCATTTT.

The V and J genes are TRBV5-1 and TRBJ2-7, with 7 positions matching TRBD2. V was clipped by 2 bases and J by 6 bases; unmatched bases: 8. Germline CDR1 and CDR2: SGHRS and YFSETQ. CDR3 length: 14 amino acids. The CDR3 protein is CASSFRGESGEQYF. In DNA form, the CDR3 reads TGCGCCAGCAGCTTTCGGGGGGAGTCAGGCGAGCAGTACTTC.

Only a few counts were recorded for this clonotype. The V gene is TRBV20-1, the J gene TRBJ2-1; 13 bases fit TRBD2. Germline-derived CDR1 and CDR2 are DFQATT and SNEGSKA (reference sequence). J was trimmed by 7 bases and V by 5 bases; bases with no gene match: 5. CDR3 length: 14 amino acids. The CDR3 reads CSAFGLAGANEQFF. The CDR3 DNA follows: TGCAGTGCTTTTGGACTAGCGGGAGCTAATGAGCAGTTCTTC.

This clonotype has just a few counts. The chain carries TRBV20-1 and TRBJ1-6, with D possibly being TRBD1 (5 bases). This CDR3 region has 17 residues. CDR1 is DFQATT and CDR2 is SNEGSKA in the germline V gene (reference sequence). V lost 0 bases, J lost 1 base, and 13 bases lay in between. The CDR3 DNA follows: TGCAGTGCTAGAGATGCTGGGAGGGGTTCCTATAATTCACCCCTCCACTTT. This sequence encodes CSARDAGRGSYNSPLHF.

The V gene is TRBV20-1, the J gene TRBJ2-5; tentative D call: TRBD2 (6 bases). Germline V CDR1 and CDR2: DFQATT, SNEGSKA (reference sequence). Between the trimmed V and J ends, which lost 6 bases and 4 bases, there was a span of 12 bases. This CDR3 has 12 residues. CDR3 nucleotide sequence: TGCAGTGCCGCGGGGATGCGAGAGACCCAGTACTTC. It codes for CSAAGMRETQYF.

V usage is TRBV29-1 and J usage is TRBJ2-1; D not certain. The germline V and J ends were trimmed by 4 bases and 10 bases, with 20 bases remaining between them. CDR1 and CDR2 (germline): SQVTM, ANQGSEA. This CDR3 spans 14 amino acids. CDR3 DNA sequence: TGCAGCGTTGCCAGAAGTAACGGTCTAGGCGAGCAGTTCTTC. It encodes CSVARSNGLGEQFF.

This clonotype has a handful of counts. V is TRBV4-1 and J is TRBJ2-5, with 10 bases lining up with TRBD2. Germline V lookup: CDR1 MGHRA, CDR2 YSYEKL. J was trimmed by 4 bases and V by 3 bases; bases with no gene match: 8. The CDR3 contains 16 residues. The CDR3 coding sequence is TGCGCCAGCAGCCAGAGGAGCGGGGGGGCCTTAGAGACCCAGTACTTC. Amino acids: CASSQRSGGALETQYF.

This chain connects TRBV21-1 to TRBJ2-7; the table assigns TRBD1, which was not confirmed against the DNA. TRBV21-1 is flagged as a pseudogene. This CDR3 is 13 amino acids long. The CDR3 is CASSKALAARLDF. The CDR3 region has the DNA TGTGCCAGCAGCAAAGCGCTGGCGGCCCGGTTGGACTTC.

This clonotype was detected a few times. The chain couples TRBV6-1 to TRBJ2-1; unclear D gene. Germline lookup yields CDR1 MNHNS and CDR2 SASEGT. This CDR3 has 15 amino acids. The V end lost 6 bases, the J end lost 1 base, and 13 bases lay between the germline ends. The chain's CDR3 is CASSPTIGSYNEQFF. In DNA, the CDR3 is TGTGCCAGCAGCCCAACTATAGGTTCCTACAATGAGCAGTTCTTC.

The chain carries TRBV6-1 and TRBJ1-1; D remains unclear. The CDR3 contains 15 residues. V gave up 6 bases and J gave up 3 bases, with 17 bases separating them. Per germline, CDR1 MNHNS and CDR2 SASEGT. CDR3 sequence: CASRTLTGWDTEAFF. The CDR3 DNA reads as TGTGCCAGCAGGACCTTAACCGGATGGGACACTGAAGCTTTCTTT.